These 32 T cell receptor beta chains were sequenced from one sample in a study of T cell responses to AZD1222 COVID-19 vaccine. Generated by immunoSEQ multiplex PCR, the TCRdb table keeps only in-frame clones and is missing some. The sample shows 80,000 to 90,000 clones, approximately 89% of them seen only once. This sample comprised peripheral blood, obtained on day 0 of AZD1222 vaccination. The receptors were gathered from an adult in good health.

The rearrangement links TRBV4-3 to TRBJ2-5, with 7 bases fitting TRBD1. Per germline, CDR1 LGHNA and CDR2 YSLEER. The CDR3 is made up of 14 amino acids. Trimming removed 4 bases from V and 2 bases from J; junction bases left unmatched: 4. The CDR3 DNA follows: TGCGCCAGCAGCCCCGACAGGGTTCAAGAGACCCAGTACTTC. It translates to CASSPDRVQETQYF.

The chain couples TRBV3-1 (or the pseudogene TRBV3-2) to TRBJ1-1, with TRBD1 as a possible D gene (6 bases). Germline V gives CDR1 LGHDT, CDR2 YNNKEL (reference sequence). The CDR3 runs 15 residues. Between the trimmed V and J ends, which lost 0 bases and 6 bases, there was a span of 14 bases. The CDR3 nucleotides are TGTGCCAGCAGCCAAGATGGGCAGGGGAGGTCTGAAGCTTTCTTT. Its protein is CASSQDGQGRSEAFF.

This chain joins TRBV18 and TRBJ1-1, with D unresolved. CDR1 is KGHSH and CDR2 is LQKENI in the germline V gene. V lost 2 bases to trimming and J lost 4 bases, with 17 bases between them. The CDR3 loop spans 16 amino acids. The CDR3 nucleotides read TGTGCCAGCTCACCAGGCGGGGATTCTGTGGCCACTGAAGCTTTCTTT. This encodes CASSPGGDSVATEAFF. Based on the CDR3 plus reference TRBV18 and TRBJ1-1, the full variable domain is NAGVMQNPRHLVRRRGQEARLRCSPMKGHSHVYWYRQLPEEGLKFMVYLQKENIIDESGMPKERFSAEFPKEGPSILRIQQVVRGDSAAYFCASSPGGDSVATEAFFGQGTRLTVV.

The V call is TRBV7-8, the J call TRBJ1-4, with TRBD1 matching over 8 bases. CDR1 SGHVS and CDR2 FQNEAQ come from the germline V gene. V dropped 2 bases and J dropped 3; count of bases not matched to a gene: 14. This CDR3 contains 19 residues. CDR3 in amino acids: CASSLLGRGRYRSNEKLFF. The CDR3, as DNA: TGTGCCAGCAGCTTATTGGGCAGGGGGCGCTATAGGTCTAATGAAAAACTGTTTTTT. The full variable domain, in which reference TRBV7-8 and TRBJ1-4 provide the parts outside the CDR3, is GAGVSQSPRYKVAKRGQDVALRCDPISGHVSLFWYQQALGQGPEFLTYFQNEAQLDKSGLPSDRFFAERPEGSVSTLKIQRTQQEDSAVYLCASSLLGRGRYRSNEKLFFGSGTQLSVL.

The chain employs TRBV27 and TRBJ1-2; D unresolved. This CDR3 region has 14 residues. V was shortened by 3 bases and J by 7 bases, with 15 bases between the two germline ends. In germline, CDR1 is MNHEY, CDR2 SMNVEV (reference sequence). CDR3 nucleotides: TGTGCCAGCAGTTTTTCCGGAGATCTATCTGGCTACACCTTC. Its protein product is CASSFSGDLSGYTF.

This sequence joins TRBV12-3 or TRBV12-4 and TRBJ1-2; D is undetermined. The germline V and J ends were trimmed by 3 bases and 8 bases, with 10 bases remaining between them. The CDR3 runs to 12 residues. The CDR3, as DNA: TGTGCCAGCAGTTTGCAAGGGTACGGCTACACCTTC. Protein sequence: CASSLQGYGYTF.

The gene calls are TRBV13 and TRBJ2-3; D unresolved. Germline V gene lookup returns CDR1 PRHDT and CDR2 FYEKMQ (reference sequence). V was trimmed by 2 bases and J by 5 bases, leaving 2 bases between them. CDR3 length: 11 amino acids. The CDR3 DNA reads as TGTGCCAGCAGCTTATTAGATACGCAGTATTTT. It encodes CASSLLDTQYF.

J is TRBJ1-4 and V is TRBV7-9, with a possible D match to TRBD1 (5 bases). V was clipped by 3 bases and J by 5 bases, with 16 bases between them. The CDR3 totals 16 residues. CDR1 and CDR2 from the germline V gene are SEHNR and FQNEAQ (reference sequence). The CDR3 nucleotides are TGTGCCAGCAGCTTGCTAGTCGACAGCCTCAATGAAAAACTGTTTTTT. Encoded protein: CASSLLVDSLNEKLFF.

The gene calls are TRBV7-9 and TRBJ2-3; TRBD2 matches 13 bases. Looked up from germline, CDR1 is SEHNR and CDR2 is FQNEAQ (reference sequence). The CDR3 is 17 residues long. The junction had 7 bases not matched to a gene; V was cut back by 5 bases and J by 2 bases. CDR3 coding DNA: TGTGCCAGCAGCCAAGGACTAGCGGGAGCGTCCACAGATACGCAGTATTTT. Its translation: CASSQGLAGASTDTQYF.

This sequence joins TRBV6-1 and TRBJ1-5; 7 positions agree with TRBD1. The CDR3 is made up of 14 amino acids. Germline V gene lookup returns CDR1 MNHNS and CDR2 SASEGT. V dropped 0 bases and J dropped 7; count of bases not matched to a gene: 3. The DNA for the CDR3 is TGTGCCAGCAGTGAAGCAGGGGGCTCGCAGCCCCAGCATTTT. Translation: CASSEAGGSQPQHF.

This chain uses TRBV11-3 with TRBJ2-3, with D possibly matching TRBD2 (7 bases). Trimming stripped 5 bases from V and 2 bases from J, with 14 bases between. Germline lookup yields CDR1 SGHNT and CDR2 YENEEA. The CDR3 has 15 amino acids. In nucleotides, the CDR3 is TGTGCCAGCAGCCCGGGGGGCCGGGTCACAGATACGCAGTATTTT. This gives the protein CASSPGGRVTDTQYF.

The CDR3 protein is CAWSETGLRETQYF. The CDR3 DNA follows: TGTGCCTGGAGCGAAACGGGACTGCGAGAGACCCAGTACTTC. The rearrangement joins TRBV30 to TRBJ2-5; tentatively, D is TRBD2 (6 bases). The ends were cut back, 3 bases at V and 4 bases at J, with 15 bases in the middle. Germline CDR1 GTSNPN, CDR2 SVGIG (reference sequence). The CDR3 covers 14 residues.

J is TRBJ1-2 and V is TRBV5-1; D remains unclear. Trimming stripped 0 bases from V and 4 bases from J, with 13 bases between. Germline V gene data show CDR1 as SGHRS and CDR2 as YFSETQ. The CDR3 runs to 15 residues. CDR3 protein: CASSLVVGSAYGYTF. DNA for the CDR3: TGCGCCAGCAGCTTGGTGGTAGGTTCGGCCTATGGCTACACCTTC.

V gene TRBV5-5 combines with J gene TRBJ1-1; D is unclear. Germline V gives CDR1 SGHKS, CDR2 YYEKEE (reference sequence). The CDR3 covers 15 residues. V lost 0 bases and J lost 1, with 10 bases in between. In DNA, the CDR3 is TGTGCCAGCAGCTTGGTGATTCTATCGAACACTGAAGCTTTCTTT. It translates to CASSLVILSNTEAFF.

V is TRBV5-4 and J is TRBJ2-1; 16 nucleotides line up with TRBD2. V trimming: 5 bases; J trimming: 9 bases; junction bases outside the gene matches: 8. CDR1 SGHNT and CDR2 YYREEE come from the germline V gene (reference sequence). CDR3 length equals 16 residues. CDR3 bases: TGTGCCAGCAGTCCGGGGACTAGCGGGGGGGAGCTTGAGCAGTTCTTC. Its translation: CASSPGTSGGELEQFF. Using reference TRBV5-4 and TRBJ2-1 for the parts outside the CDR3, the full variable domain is ETGVTQSPTHLIKTRGQQVTLRCSSQSGHNTVSWYQQALGQGPQFIFQYYREEENGRGNFPPRFSGLQFPNYSSELNVNALELDDSALYLCASSPGTSGGELEQFFGPGTRLTVL.

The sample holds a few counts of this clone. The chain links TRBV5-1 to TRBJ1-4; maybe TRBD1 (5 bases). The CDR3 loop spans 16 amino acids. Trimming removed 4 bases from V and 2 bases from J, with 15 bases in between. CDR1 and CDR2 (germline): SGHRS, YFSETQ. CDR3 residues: CASSRGPSSTNEKLFF. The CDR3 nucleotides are TGCGCCAGCAGCAGGGGACCTTCCTCGACTAATGAAAAACTGTTTTTT.

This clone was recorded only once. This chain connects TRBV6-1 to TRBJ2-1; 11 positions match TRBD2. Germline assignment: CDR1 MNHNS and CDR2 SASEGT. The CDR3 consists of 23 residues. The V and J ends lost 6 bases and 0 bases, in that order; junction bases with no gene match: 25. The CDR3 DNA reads TGTGCCAGCAGAGAAATATACAGGGGACTAGCGGAACCGACGCGGGGCTCCTACAATGAGCAGTTCTTC. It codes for CASREIYRGLAEPTRGSYNEQFF.

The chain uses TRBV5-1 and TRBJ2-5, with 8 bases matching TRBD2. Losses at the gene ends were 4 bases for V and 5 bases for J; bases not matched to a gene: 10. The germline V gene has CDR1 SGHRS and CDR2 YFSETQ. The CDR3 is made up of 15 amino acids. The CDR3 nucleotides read TGCGCCAGCAGCCCCGGGGGTAGCGGGGTGGAGACCCAGTACTTC. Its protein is CASSPGGSGVETQYF.

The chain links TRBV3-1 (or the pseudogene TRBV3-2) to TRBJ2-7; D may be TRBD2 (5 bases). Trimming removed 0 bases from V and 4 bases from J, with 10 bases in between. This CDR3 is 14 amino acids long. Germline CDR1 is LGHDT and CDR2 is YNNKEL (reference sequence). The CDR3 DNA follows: TGTGCCAGCAGCCAAGATGTGGGGAGATACGAGCAGTACTTC. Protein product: CASSQDVGRYEQYF.

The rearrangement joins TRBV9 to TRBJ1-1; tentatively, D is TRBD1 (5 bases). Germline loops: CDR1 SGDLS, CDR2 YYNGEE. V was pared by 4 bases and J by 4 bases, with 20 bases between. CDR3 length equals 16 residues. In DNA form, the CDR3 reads TGTGCCAGCAGCTCCGCCGGGGCGGTAAGGGGCACTGAAGCTTTCTTT. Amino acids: CASSSAGAVRGTEAFF. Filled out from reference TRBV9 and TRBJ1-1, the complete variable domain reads DSGVTQTPKHLITATGQRVTLRCSPRSGDLSVYWYQQSLDQGLQFLIQYYNGEERAKGNILERFSAQQFPDLHSELNLSSLELGDSALYFCASSSAGAVRGTEAFFGQGTRLTVV.

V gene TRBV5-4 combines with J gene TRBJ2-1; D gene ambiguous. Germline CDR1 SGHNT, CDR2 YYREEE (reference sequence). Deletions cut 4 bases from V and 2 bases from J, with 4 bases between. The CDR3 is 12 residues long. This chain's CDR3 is CASSTTYNEQFF. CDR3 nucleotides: TGTGCCAGCAGCACAACCTACAATGAGCAGTTCTTC.

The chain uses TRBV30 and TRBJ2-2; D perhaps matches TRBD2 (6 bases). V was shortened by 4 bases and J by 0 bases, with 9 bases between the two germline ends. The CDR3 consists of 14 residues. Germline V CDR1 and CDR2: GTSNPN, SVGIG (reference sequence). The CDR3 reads CAWKAGPNTGELFF. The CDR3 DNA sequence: TGTGCCTGGAAGGCGGGGCCGAACACCGGGGAGCTGTTTTTT.

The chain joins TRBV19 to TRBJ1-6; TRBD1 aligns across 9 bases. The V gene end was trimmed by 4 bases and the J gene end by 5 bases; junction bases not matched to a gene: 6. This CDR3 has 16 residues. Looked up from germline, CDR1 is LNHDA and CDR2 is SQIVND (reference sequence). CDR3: CASSTRTGANNSPLHF. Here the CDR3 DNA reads TGTGCCAGTAGTACCCGGACAGGGGCAAATAATTCACCCCTCCACTTT.

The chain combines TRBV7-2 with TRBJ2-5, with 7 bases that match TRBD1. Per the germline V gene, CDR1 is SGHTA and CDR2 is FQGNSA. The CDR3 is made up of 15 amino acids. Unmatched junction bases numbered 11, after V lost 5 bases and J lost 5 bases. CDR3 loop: CASSPRTGKSETQYF. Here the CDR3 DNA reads TGTGCCAGCAGCCCCCGGACAGGAAAGAGTGAGACCCAGTACTTC.

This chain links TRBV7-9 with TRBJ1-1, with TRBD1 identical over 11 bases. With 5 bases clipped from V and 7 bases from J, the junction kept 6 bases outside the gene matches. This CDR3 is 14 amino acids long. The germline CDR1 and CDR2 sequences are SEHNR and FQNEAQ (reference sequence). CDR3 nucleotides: TGTGCCAGCAGCCGATTGGGACAGGGGGGTGAAGCTTTCTTT. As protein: CASSRLGQGGEAFF.

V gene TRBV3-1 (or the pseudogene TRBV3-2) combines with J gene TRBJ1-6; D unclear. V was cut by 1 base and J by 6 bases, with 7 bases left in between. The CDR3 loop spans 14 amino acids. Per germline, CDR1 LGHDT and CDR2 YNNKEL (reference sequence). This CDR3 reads CASSQGGLNSPLHF. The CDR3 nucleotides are TGTGCCAGCAGCCAAGGAGGGCTTAATTCACCCCTCCACTTT.

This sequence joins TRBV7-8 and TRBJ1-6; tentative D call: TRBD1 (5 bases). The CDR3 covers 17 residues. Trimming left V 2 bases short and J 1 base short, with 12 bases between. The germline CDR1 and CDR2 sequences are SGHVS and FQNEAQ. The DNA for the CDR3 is TGTGCCAGCAGCTTACAGGGAACAACGTCCTATAATTCACCCCTCCACTTT. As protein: CASSLQGTTSYNSPLHF.

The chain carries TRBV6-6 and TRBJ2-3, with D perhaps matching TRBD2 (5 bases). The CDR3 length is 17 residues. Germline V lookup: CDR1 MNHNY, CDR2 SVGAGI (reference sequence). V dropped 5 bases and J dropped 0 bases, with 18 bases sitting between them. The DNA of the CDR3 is TGTGCCAGCAGTCCCCCTGGGCGGGCAATTAGCACAGATACGCAGTATTTT. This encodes CASSPPGRAISTDTQYF.

The CDR3 reads CASSSLWGHTYNEQFF. CDR3 nucleotides: TGTGCCAGCAGCTCCCTTTGGGGGCATACCTACAATGAGCAGTTCTTC. V and J are TRBV7-2 and TRBJ2-1; the D gene is possibly TRBD1 (6 bases). CDR3 size: 16 residues. Germline V gives CDR1 SGHTA, CDR2 FQGNSA. V lost 4 bases and J lost 2, with 15 bases in between.

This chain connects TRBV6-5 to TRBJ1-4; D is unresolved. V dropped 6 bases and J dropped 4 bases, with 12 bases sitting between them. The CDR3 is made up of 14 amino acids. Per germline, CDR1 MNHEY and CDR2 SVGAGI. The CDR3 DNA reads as TGTGCCAGCAGCCGGGAGGGCCTTAATGAAAAACTGTTTTTT. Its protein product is CASSREGLNEKLFF.

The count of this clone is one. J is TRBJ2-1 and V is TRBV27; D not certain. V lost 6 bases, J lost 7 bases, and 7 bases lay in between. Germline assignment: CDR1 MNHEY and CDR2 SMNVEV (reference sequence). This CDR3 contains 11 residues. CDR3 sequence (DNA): TGTGCCAGCAGGTCGGGTAATGAGCAGTTCTTC. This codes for CASRSGNEQFF.

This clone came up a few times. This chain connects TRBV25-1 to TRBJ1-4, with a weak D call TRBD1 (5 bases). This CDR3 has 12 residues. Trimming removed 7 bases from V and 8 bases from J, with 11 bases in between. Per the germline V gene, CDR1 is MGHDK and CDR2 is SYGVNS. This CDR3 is CASKQGTEKLFF. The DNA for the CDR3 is TGTGCCAGCAAGCAGGGAACAGAAAAACTGTTTTTT.